These 5 T cell receptor beta chains share one sample of origin, sequenced in a study of regulatory T cells in long-lasting Graves disease. Time point: persistent/refractory GD, antithyroid drugs over 5 years with positive TRAb. Construction of the TCR library relied on RNA isolated from PBMCs. For TCR beta, libraries came from iRepertoire HTBI primers and Arm-PCR of CDR3 regions. MiXCR, applied by TCRdb to the multiplex PCR reads, yields one record per CDR3 protein. Of about 660,000 distinct CDR3 sequences listed, around 30% are singletons. The specimen was peripheral blood mononuclear cells (PBMCs), collected when the disease was refractory, from a patient treated with antithyroid drugs. The origin of the receptors is a female donor with Graves disease.

This clonotype came up a few times. The chain couples TRBV28 to TRBJ1-4; a possible D gene is TRBD1 (5 bases). CDR3 length equals 15 residues. Germline V gene data show CDR1 as MDHEN and CDR2 as SYDVKM. V dropped 2 bases and J dropped 7 bases, with 14 bases sitting between them. The CDR3 here is CASSLGPTVGEKLFF. CDR3 in DNA: TGTGCCAGCAGTTTAGGCCCGACAGTAGGTGAAAAACTGTTTTTT.

V gene TRBV24-1 combines with J gene TRBJ1-2; 9 nucleotides line up with TRBD1. V shed 4 bases, J shed 8 bases, and the junction held 4 bases outside the gene matches. The CDR3 spans 13 residues. Looked up from germline, CDR1 is KGHDR and CDR2 is SFDVKD. CDR3 coding DNA: TGTGCCACCAGTGACCGGACAGGGGAAGGCTACACCTTC. Amino acids: CATSDRTGEGYTF.

V and J are TRBV7-2 and TRBJ1-5; no firm D call. The length of the CDR3 is 17 residues. V lost 2 bases and J 1 base, leaving 15 bases between the germline ends. CDR1 SGHTA and CDR2 FQGNSA come from the germline V gene. The CDR3 DNA reads as TGTGCCAGCAGCTTAAGGTGGGCCTTAGCAAGCAATCAGCCCCAGCATTTT. Protein: CASSLRWALASNQPQHF.

This clonotype has a handful of counts. The chain carries TRBV24-1 and TRBJ2-2; D gene uncertain. The germline V gene has CDR1 KGHDR and CDR2 SFDVKD. Deletions cut 4 bases from V and 4 bases from J, with 6 bases between. The CDR3 loop spans 13 amino acids. Written as DNA, the CDR3 is TGTGCCACCAGTGACCTTCTCACCGGGGAGCTGTTTTTT. Protein sequence: CATSDLLTGELFF.

The rearrangement joins TRBV7-9 to TRBJ1-2; D is possibly TRBD1 (5 bases). Per germline, CDR1 SEHNR and CDR2 FQNEAQ (reference sequence). V was shortened by 1 base and J by 6 bases, with 18 bases between the two germline ends. The CDR3 extends over 16 amino acids. CDR3 nucleotide sequence: TGTGCCAGCAGCTTAGTCCGGACACCAATAGCCGATGGCTACACCTTC. Translating it yields CASSLVRTPIADGYTF.